This T cell receptor (beta chain) came from a study of OX40 agonist ivuxolimab in advanced cancers. Germline lookup yields CDR1 SGHVS and CDR2 FNYEAQ. V lost 1 base to trimming and J lost 9 bases, with 12 bases between them. The CDR3 has 13 residues. TCRdb keeps only in-frame clones here, not all; method: immunoSEQ multiplex PCR. The table lists around 46,000 clones, 82% of them singletons. Material: CD4+ or CD8+ T cells sorted from blood, obtained in a trial of the OX40 agonist ivuxolimab. The chain couples TRBV7-6 to TRBJ1-2, with TRBD1 as a possible D gene (6 bases). The clonotype was recovered from an adult with an advanced solid tumor such as melanoma, head and neck, liver or kidney cancer. This CDR3 is CASSLGQGTRYTF. The CDR3 coding sequence is TGTGCCAGCAGCTTAGGGCAGGGGACACGCTACACCTTC.